Described below is a single T cell receptor (beta chain) sequence and its context. This clonotype turned up a few times. This receptor's antigen is unknown. It has no much larger one-base neighbor in the sample; base qualities were not kept. Reading the germline V gene gives CDR1 MGHDK and CDR2 SYGVNS. Trimming at the junction amounts to 2 bases on V and 0 bases on J, and the germline ends lie 11 bases apart. Measured from the cysteine to the phenylalanine, the CDR3 is 15 residues long. Only the CDR3 DNA stays, 45 bases, in frame from base 1. This sample is part of a study of identical twins (dated by TCRdb to 2016 to 2017). Study-level background: TCR alpha and beta repertoires from monozygotic twins, unrelated adults of various ages and cord blood were deep-sequenced to test whether fetal clonotypes persist. To rule out contamination, the twin experiments were replicated at different times with different library preparation protocols.

The library was built by means of 5' RACE. Sequenced using an Illumina HiSeq 2000. A universal primer binding site was introduced by template switching, and a unique molecular identifier was present in the final cDNA, enabling accurate counting of TCR cDNA molecules. First-strand cDNA for TCR alpha and beta chains was synthesized from specific primers in the conserved constant-segment region. To control for contamination, every cDNA library carried two barcodes: a SMART-Mk sample barcode plus Illumina barcodes. TruSeq adapter sequences and Illumina sample barcodes were added in two successive PCR steps. TCR alpha and beta cDNA libraries were sequenced on the Illumina HiSeq platform with custom primers. The source study handled its data this way. MiGEC was used to process raw reads and extract unique molecular identifiers, and MiXCR was used to find CDR3 positions. Recombination models were inferred per individual with the repgenHMM and IGoR tools using an EM algorithm. The analysis of shared clonotypes was done with the tcR package in R, with sharing normalized by the product of cloneset sizes. To study raw recombination free of thymic and clonal selection effects, out-of-frame nonproductive sequences were analyzed. Through fastp at Q25 and MiXCR, TCRdb rebuilt clones from the public reads, retaining in-frame beta chains. When rows share a CDR3 protein, they turn into one entry using the most common DNA and genes. What appears here as the V and J calls and clone size reflects TCRdb's work, not the paper's. The sample records some 1,600,000 distinct CDR3 sequences, 25% to 35% of which are singletons. The ten top clones hold about 0.3% of the sample.

Every donor in the study was a healthy Caucasian. General findings and caveats noted by the study authors: Compared with coincidental sharing between unrelated individuals, an excess of low generation-probability sequences was observed among out-of-frame TCR alpha sequences shared between twins. Out-of-frame TCR alpha sharing in monozygotic twins was systematically underestimated by recombination models, whereas sharing between unrelated individuals was in agreement with the recombination models. Because the same donors could not be followed over many years, conclusions were based on cross-sectional statistical analysis. A weaker excess of twin sharing was found in beta out-of-frame sequences because the signal-to-noise ratio was lowered by fewer shared sequences. Abundant cord blood beta clonotypes had fewer insertions, young adult naive repertoires showed a similar but weaker trend, and memory repertoires showed no such trend. Invariant T cells such as MAIT and iNKT could partly confound zero-insertion analyses, though diverse VJ usage argued against this for most clonotypes.

Input material: cord blood. The receptor comes from a newborn girl in good health. The chain is assembled from TRBV25-1 and TRBJ2-7, with a tentative D gene TRBD2 over 5 matching bases. The CDR3 in this case is CASSEGASSSYEQYF. The sequenced DNA is TGTGCCAGCAGTGAAGGAGCTAGCAGCTCCTACGAGCAGTACTTC.